This entry lists 22 T cell receptor beta chains sequenced from one sample in a study of T cells in localized non-small cell lung cancer. TCRdb's copy holds only in-frame clones and misses some; the assay was immunoSEQ multiplex PCR. This sample has about 8,100 clones; approximately 93% occur once, and the top ten carry roughly 3%. The sample consisted of peripheral blood, taken before any cancer treatment. Receptors were obtained from a woman aged 35 to 70 with stage I lung adenocarcinoma.

V usage is TRBV5-6 and J usage is TRBJ2-3, with 9 bases that match TRBD2. CDR3 length: 15 residues. The germline CDR1 and CDR2 sequences are SGHDT and YYEEEE. V lost 1 base and J lost 4; bases outside the gene matches: 4. The CDR3 here is CASSLRRGGSDTQYF. In nucleotides, the CDR3 is TGTGCCAGCAGCTTGCGGCGGGGGGGATCAGATACGCAGTATTTT. Full variable domain (outside the CDR3, taken from reference TRBV5-6 and TRBJ2-3): DAGVTQSPTHLIKTRGQQVTLRCSPKSGHDTVSWYQQALGQGPQFIFQYYEEEERQRGNFPDRFSGHQFPNYSSELNVNALLLGDSALYLCASSLRRGGSDTQYFGPGTRLTVL.

This clone was observed once. The chain couples TRBV6-5 to TRBJ2-3, with a possible D match to TRBD2 (5 bases). This CDR3 contains 14 residues. V was pared by 4 bases and J by 5 bases, with 13 bases between. Germline-derived CDR1 and CDR2 are MNHEY and SVGAGI. CDR3 in amino acids: CASSSPIRGDTQYF. DNA for the CDR3: TGTGCCAGCAGTTCGCCTATCCGGGGAGATACGCAGTATTTT.

The chain links TRBV5-4 to TRBJ2-4, with D perhaps assigned TRBD1 or TRBD2 (5 bases each). The germline CDR1 and CDR2 sequences are SGHNT and YYREEE (reference sequence). Trimming took 3 bases from V and 1 from J, leaving 8 bases between them. The length of the CDR3 is 14 residues. As DNA, the CDR3 is TGTGCCAGCAGCTCCTGGGACGCCAAAAACATTCAGTACTTC. Amino acid sequence: CASSSWDAKNIQYF. Using reference TRBV5-4 and TRBJ2-4 for the parts outside the CDR3, the full variable domain is ETGVTQSPTHLIKTRGQQVTLRCSSQSGHNTVSWYQQALGQGPQFIFQYYREEENGRGNFPPRFSGLQFPNYSSELNVNALELDDSALYLCASSSWDAKNIQYFGAGTRLSVL.

This chain connects TRBV14 to TRBJ1-2; possible D gene TRBD1, 5 bases. The CDR3 contains 13 residues. Germline V gene lookup returns CDR1 SGHDN and CDR2 FVKESK. The V end was cut by 4 bases, the J end by 2 bases, with 8 bases between. This chain's CDR3 is CASSLGRNYGYTF. The CDR3 DNA follows: TGTGCCAGCAGCCTGGGACGGAACTATGGCTACACCTTC.

This chain connects TRBV5-5 to TRBJ2-1; D gene unclear. CDR1 is SGHKS and CDR2 is YYEKEE in the germline V gene (reference sequence). The V end lost 1 base, the J end lost 7 bases, and 3 bases lay between the germline ends. The CDR3 is made up of 11 amino acids. As DNA, the CDR3 is TGTGCCAGCAGCTTGAGGAATGAGCAGTTCTTC. It yields the protein CASSLRNEQFF.

The genes are TRBV6-5 and TRBJ1-1, with D uncertain. V lost 6 bases to trimming and J lost 5 bases, with 10 bases between them. Per the germline V gene, CDR1 is MNHEY and CDR2 is SVGAGI. There are 12 residues in the CDR3. Here the CDR3 reads CASSHGGTEAFF. The DNA of the CDR3 is TGTGCCAGCAGCCACGGTGGGACTGAAGCTTTCTTT.

The chain carries TRBV19 and TRBJ1-5; D gene unclear. The germline CDR1 and CDR2 sequences are LNHDA and SQIVND (reference sequence). The length of the CDR3 is 13 residues. The V gene lost 6 bases and the J gene lost 6 bases, with 12 bases spanning the gap. The CDR3 DNA is TGTGCCAGTAGATCGGGGTCGGTTCAGCCCCAGCATTTT. This sequence encodes CASRSGSVQPQHF. The full variable domain, rest sourced from reference TRBV19 and TRBJ1-5, is DGGITQSPKYLFRKEGQNVTLSCEQNLNHDAMYWYRQDPGQGLRLIYYSQIVNDFQKGDIAEGYSVSREKKESFPLTVTSAQKNPTAFYLCASRSGSVQPQHFGDGTRLSIL.

The chain employs TRBV10-3 and TRBJ1-2; TRBD1 matches at 7 bases. The CDR3 totals 14 residues. V lost 8 bases to trimming and J lost 6 bases; unmatched junction nucleotides: 12. Per germline, CDR1 ENHRY and CDR2 SYGVKD. CDR3: CAIGGGGDSHGYTF. The DNA for the CDR3 is TGTGCCATCGGGGGAGGGGGCGACTCCCATGGCTACACCTTC.

The chain joins TRBV6-1 to TRBJ2-3; D uncertain. Trimming stripped 3 bases from V and 4 bases from J, with 14 bases between. Germline V gene lookup returns CDR1 MNHNS and CDR2 SASEGT. The CDR3 consists of 15 residues. The DNA for the CDR3 is TGTGCCAGCAGTGACGATCAAGGGTCAGCAGATACGCAGTATTTT. Translated, it gives CASSDDQGSADTQYF.

The genes are TRBV2 and TRBJ2-7; D gene ambiguous. The ends were cut back, 6 bases at V and 3 bases at J, with 6 bases in the middle. The CDR3 contains 11 residues. Looked up from germline, CDR1 is SNHLY and CDR2 is FYNNEI. The CDR3 DNA reads TGTGCCAGCAGGTACAGCTACGAGCAGTACTTC. It specifies CASRYSYEQYF.

This chain links TRBV5-1 with TRBJ2-7, with 7 bases fitting TRBD1. The trim removed 2 bases at V and 1 base at J, leaving 15 bases unmatched. Germline V CDR1 and CDR2: SGHRS, YFSETQ. This CDR3 has 18 amino acids. CDR3 protein: CASSFRDSRSSLSYEQYF. The CDR3 DNA reads TGCGCCAGCAGCTTCCGGGACAGCCGATCCAGCCTTTCCTACGAGCAGTACTTC.

V is TRBV7-2 and J is TRBJ1-2; 7 bases match TRBD1. J lost 5 bases, V lost 1 base, and 19 bases had no gene match. CDR1 and CDR2 from the germline V gene are SGHTA and FQGNSA. The CDR3 consists of 19 residues. In DNA, the CDR3 is TGTGCCAGCAGCTTAGTAATCGGGACAGCTCAGGGGGGGTTTTATGGCTACACCTTC. Its translation is CASSLVIGTAQGGFYGYTF.

The count of this clone is one. This rearrangement joins TRBV2 to TRBJ2-5, with 7 bases identical to TRBD2. The CDR3 covers 13 residues. Germline CDR1 and CDR2: SNHLY and FYNNEI. Germline trimming cut 6 bases from V and 5 bases from J; bases unmatched to any gene: 6. CDR3 DNA sequence: TGTGCCAGCAGGCGGGAGTCGATGGAGACCCAGTACTTC. It yields the protein CASRRESMETQYF. Full variable domain (rest looked up from reference TRBV2 and TRBJ2-5): EPEVTQTPSHQVTQMGQEVILRCVPISNHLYFYWYRQILGQKVEFLVSFYNNEISEKSEIFDDQFSVERPDGSNFTLKIRSTKLEDSAMYFCASRRESMETQYFGPGTRLLVL.

The chain recombines TRBV10-1 with TRBJ2-7; 8 bases match TRBD1. The CDR3 extends over 14 amino acids. The junction had 9 bases not matched to a gene; V was cut back by 4 bases and J by 7 bases. Looked up from germline, CDR1 is WNHNN and CDR2 is SYGVQD (reference sequence). Here the CDR3 DNA reads TGCGCCAGCAGTGGGGACAGGATCTCGGGAGAGCAGTACTTC. Amino acid sequence: CASSGDRISGEQYF.

The chain uses TRBV7-9 and TRBJ2-5; 11 bases are a match to TRBD1. The V and J ends lost 5 bases and 1 base, in that order; junction bases with no gene match: 6. The CDR3 runs 16 residues. Germline V gene lookup returns CDR1 SEHNR and CDR2 FQNEAQ (reference sequence). CDR3 nucleotides: TGTGCCAGCAGCGCAGGACAGGGGGCTATCCAAGAGACCCAGTACTTC. Amino acid sequence: CASSAGQGAIQETQYF.

The genes are TRBV27 and TRBJ2-2, with TRBD2 identical over 7 bases. After removal of 3 bases from V and 3 bases from J, the junction contained 1 base not matched to a gene. The CDR3 spans 14 residues. The germline CDR1 and CDR2 sequences are MNHEY and SMNVEV (reference sequence). The CDR3 loop is CASSLRGYTGELFF. DNA of the CDR3: TGTGCCAGCAGTTTGCGGGGGTACACCGGGGAGCTGTTTTTT.

The chain uses TRBV15 and TRBJ1-1, with no clear D. The length of the CDR3 is 17 residues. The germline gives CDR1 LNHNV, CDR2 YYDKDF (reference sequence). V shed 0 bases and J shed 4 bases, with 18 bases lying between them. CDR3 bases: TGTGCCACCAGCAGAGATCCTGTATCAGATTCTGGCACTGAAGCTTTCTTT. Amino acids: CATSRDPVSDSGTEAFF.

This rearrangement joins TRBV13 to TRBJ2-3, with 7 bases identical to TRBD2. The CDR3 runs to 14 residues. Trimming cost V 4 bases and J 4 bases; bases outside gene matches: 5. Germline CDR1 PRHDT, CDR2 FYEKMQ (reference sequence). The CDR3 loop reads CASSSTSRADTQYF. CDR3 DNA: TGTGCCAGCAGCTCGACTAGCAGGGCAGATACGCAGTATTTT. Complete variable domain (other parts from reference TRBV13 and TRBJ2-3): AAGVIQSPRHLIKEKRETATLKCYPIPRHDTVYWYQQGPGQDPQFLISFYEKMQSDKGSIPDRFSAQQFSDYHSELNMSSLELGDSALYFCASSSTSRADTQYFGPGTRLTVL.

As for this clone: At the DNA level, this CDR3 is encoded by other sequences in the same sample as well. The chain couples TRBV20-1 to TRBJ2-5; no firm D call. CDR1 is DFQATT and CDR2 is SNEGSKA in the germline V gene (reference sequence). The CDR3 is 10 residues long. Between the trimmed V and J ends, which lost 2 bases and 2 bases, there was a span of 0 bases. For the CDR3, the DNA is TGCAGTGCTAGACAAGAGACCCAGTACTTC. It yields the protein CSARQETQYF.

This clone was picked up one time. The chain joins TRBV19 to TRBJ2-3, with TRBD2 identical over 9 bases. The ends lost 5 bases at V and 1 base at J; junction bases unmatched: 4. There are 15 residues in the CDR3. Germline lookup yields CDR1 LNHDA and CDR2 SQIVND (reference sequence). The CDR3: CASSRSSGGTDTQYF. CDR3 sequence (DNA): TGTGCCAGTAGTCGTTCTAGCGGGGGCACAGATACGCAGTATTTT.

The chain employs TRBV5-1 and TRBJ1-1; D might be TRBD1 (6 bases). The CDR3 sequence is 13 residues long. Trimming removed 4 bases from V and 6 bases from J, with 13 bases in between. The germline gives CDR1 SGHRS, CDR2 YFSETQ. CDR3 amino acids: CASSLGTTPEAFF. In DNA form, the CDR3 reads TGCGCCAGCAGCCTCGGGACAACGCCTGAAGCTTTCTTT.

In this sample, this clone turned up once. The chain links TRBV7-2 to TRBJ2-3; 9 bases align to TRBD1. CDR3 length: 15 amino acids. Germline V gene lookup returns CDR1 SGHTA and CDR2 FQGNSA. Unmatched junction bases numbered 4, after V lost 5 bases and J lost 1 base. CDR3 amino acids: CASSPWTGGTDTQYF. The CDR3 DNA reads as TGTGCCAGCAGCCCTTGGACAGGGGGCACAGATACGCAGTATTTT.